Each of the 32 T cell receptor beta chains below was sequenced from the same sample in a study of patients and donors after allogeneic stem cell transplantation. TCRdb fed the RT-PCR reads into MiXCR, producing one record per CDR3 protein. The sample includes about a million distinct CDR3 sequences, around 17% seen only once; the top ten take roughly 6%. Material: blood, either unsorted or a sorted T cell fraction (not recorded which). Receptors originate from a human donor who was either an allogeneic HSCT recipient or a stem cell or donor lymphocyte infusion donor (not recorded which). It is not recorded whose cells these are; they may come from a transplant donor.

CDR3 protein: CASSTFVQETQYF. Here the CDR3 DNA reads TGTGCCAGCAGTACTTTTGTCCAAGAGACCCAGTACTTC. The chain is built from TRBV12-3 or TRBV12-4 and TRBJ2-5; D gene ambiguous. CDR3 length: 13 residues. The ends were cut back, 5 bases at V and 1 base at J, with 8 bases in the middle.

In its sample, this clonotype was seen many times. The chain recombines TRBV28 with TRBJ2-7; TRBD2 is a possible D gene (6 bases). The CDR3 contains 15 residues. Germline CDR1 and CDR2: MDHEN and SYDVKM. V lost 6 bases and J lost 3, with 18 bases in between. As DNA, the CDR3 is TGTGCCAGCAGCCCCCTTGGGGGGATGAACTACGAGCAGTACTTC. As protein: CASSPLGGMNYEQYF.

The V and J genes are TRBV11-2 and TRBJ2-1; weak D call: TRBD1 (6 bases). Trimming shortened V by 4 bases and J by 3 bases, and 13 bases separated the two germline ends. The germline gives CDR1 SGHAT, CDR2 FQNNGV. This CDR3 region has 15 residues. CDR3 protein: CASSSGQRDYNEQFF. In DNA, the CDR3 is TGTGCCAGCAGCTCCGGACAGAGGGACTACAATGAGCAGTTCTTC.

This clonotype was detected only a few times. CDR3 sequence (DNA): TGTGCCAGCAGCTATGGACAGGACCGTTATGGCTACACCTTC. Protein sequence: CASSYGQDRYGYTF. The chain employs TRBV7-3 and TRBJ1-2; TRBD1 aligns across 7 bases. The ends lost 4 bases at V and 5 bases at J; junction bases unmatched: 7. CDR3 length: 14 amino acids. CDR1 and CDR2 (germline): SGHTA, FQGTGA.

This clonotype was picked up many times. The rearrangement uses TRBV7-9 and TRBJ2-1; D is perhaps TRBD2 (5 bases). CDR1 SEHNR and CDR2 FQNEAQ come from the germline V gene (reference sequence). With 1 base removed from V and 7 bases from J, the gap between germline ends came to 14 bases. This CDR3 contains 15 residues. The CDR3 DNA reads TGTGCCAGCAGCTTAGGAGGGAGCCCCAAGAATGAGCAGTTCTTC. Encoded protein: CASSLGGSPKNEQFF.

CDR3 residues: CASSYRAVKDRTEAFF. CDR3 nucleotide sequence: TGTGCCAGCAGTTACAGGGCCGTTAAGGATCGCACTGAAGCTTTCTTT. The rearrangement links TRBV6-2 or TRBV6-3 to TRBJ1-1; D remains unclear. Trimming removed 2 bases from V and 4 bases from J, with 17 bases in between. This CDR3 is 16 amino acids long. Germline CDR1 MNHEY, CDR2 SVGEGT.

This clonotype has only a few counts. CDR3 in amino acids: CASRITGKDTEAFF. In nucleotides, the CDR3 is TGTGCCAGCAGGATAACAGGGAAGGACACTGAAGCTTTCTTT. V usage is TRBV25-1 and J usage is TRBJ1-1; TRBD1 is a possible D gene (6 bases). This CDR3 comprises 14 residues. The ends were cut back, 6 bases at V and 3 bases at J, with 14 bases in the middle. Germline loops: CDR1 MGHDK, CDR2 SYGVNS.

In its sample, this clonotype was seen a few times. The chain joins TRBV29-1 to TRBJ2-1; 9 nucleotides agree with TRBD1. With 6 bases clipped from V and 7 bases from J, the junction kept 7 bases outside the gene matches. The CDR3 consists of 13 residues. Per the germline V gene, CDR1 is SQVTM and CDR2 is ANQGSEA. In nucleotides, the CDR3 is TGCAGCGTCGATAGGACAGGGGAGAATGAGCAGTTCTTC. Amino acid sequence: CSVDRTGENEQFF.

This clonotype was seen more than once but under ten times. The chain has TRBV20-1 and TRBJ2-2; 7 bases align to TRBD2. V lost 6 bases and J lost 1; bases outside the gene matches: 8. Germline V gene data show CDR1 as DFQATT and CDR2 as SNEGSKA (reference sequence). The CDR3 runs 15 residues. CDR3 loop: CSARGWGGNTGELFF. CDR3 sequence (DNA): TGCAGTGCCCGGGGGTGGGGGGGGAACACCGGGGAGCTGTTTTTT.

This clonotype was picked up a small number of times. V gene TRBV7-6 combines with J gene TRBJ2-1; D possibly corresponds to TRBD2 (5 bases). The length of the CDR3 is 12 residues. CDR1 and CDR2 from the germline V gene are SGHVS and FNYEAQ. V dropped 0 bases and J dropped 8 bases, with 5 bases sitting between them. The CDR3 protein is CASSLARDEQFF. The CDR3 region has the DNA TGTGCCAGCAGCTTAGCGCGGGATGAGCAGTTCTTC.

Here the CDR3 DNA reads TGTGCCAGCAGCCGTCCGGGTCTGCCCCAGCATTTT. Encoded protein: CASSRPGLPQHF. V gene TRBV11-2 combines with J gene TRBJ1-5; D remains ambiguous. Germline CDR1 SGHAT, CDR2 FQNNGV. V lost 5 bases, J lost 9 bases, and 11 bases lay in between. CDR3 length: 12 residues.

In its sample, this clonotype was seen a few times. The J gene is TRBJ2-7, the V gene TRBV5-6; D remains ambiguous. The V end was cut by 0 bases, the J end by 3 bases, with 13 bases between. Germline V gives CDR1 SGHDT, CDR2 YYEEEE. CDR3 size: 15 residues. CDR3 sequence: CASSLAGHGFYEQYF. DNA for the CDR3: TGTGCCAGCAGCTTGGCCGGCCATGGGTTCTACGAGCAGTACTTC.

The chain couples TRBV20-1 to TRBJ2-1, with TRBD2 matching over 8 bases. In germline, CDR1 is DFQATT, CDR2 SNEGSKA (reference sequence). The CDR3 totals 15 residues. The trim removed 0 bases at V and 9 bases at J, leaving 10 bases unmatched. CDR3 nucleotides: TGCAGTGCTAGAGATTGGTCGGGAGGGCCCAGTGAGCAGTTCTTC. As protein: CSARDWSGGPSEQFF.

This clonotype was found a few times. The chain combines TRBV30 with TRBJ2-7; weak D call: TRBD2 (7 bases). Germline CDR1 reads GTSNPN; CDR2 reads SVGIG (reference sequence). The CDR3 contains 15 residues. Trimming cost V 0 bases and J 1 base, with 13 bases left between them. The CDR3 region has the DNA TGTGCCTGGAGTGTGGGGGGGCATTTGTCCTACGAGCAGTACTTC. Amino acid sequence: CAWSVGGHLSYEQYF.

This clonotype was counted a few times. The V call is TRBV7-2, the J call TRBJ2-1; D might be TRBD2 (5 bases). Germline V gene sequence: CDR1 SGHTA, CDR2 FQGNSA. The CDR3 covers 13 residues. Trimming removed 5 bases at V and 4 bases at J, with 9 bases between. The CDR3 here is CASSAGNYNEQFF. In nucleotides, the CDR3 is TGTGCCAGCAGCGCCGGGAATTACAATGAGCAGTTCTTC.

This clonotype was counted only a few times. This chain joins TRBV5-1 and TRBJ2-1; 8 nucleotides agree with TRBD2. Germline trimming cut 4 bases from V and 8 bases from J; bases unmatched to any gene: 11. Germline V gene data show CDR1 as SGHRS and CDR2 as YFSETQ. The CDR3 sequence is 15 residues long. Here the CDR3 DNA reads TGCGCCAGCAGCACGGCCCGGGGGGGAATCGATGAGCAGTTCTTC. Residues: CASSTARGGIDEQFF.

CDR3 coding DNA: TGTGCCAGCAGGGGGCCGGGACAGGGGGAAGTCGGGACAGATACGCAGTATTTT. Translating it yields CASRGPGQGEVGTDTQYF. The gene calls are TRBV28 and TRBJ2-3, with 11 bases that match TRBD1. The germline V gene has CDR1 MDHEN and CDR2 SYDVKM. V lost 6 bases to trimming and J lost 3 bases; unmatched junction nucleotides: 14. This CDR3 is built from 18 residues. The variable domain in full, with the rest retrieved from reference TRBV28 and TRBJ2-3, is DVKVTQSSRYLVKRTGEKVFLECVQDMDHENMFWYRQDPGLGLRLIYFSYDVKMKEKGDIPEGYSVSREKKERFSLILESASTNQTSMYLCASRGPGQGEVGTDTQYFGPGTRLTVL.

This clonotype was picked up a small number of times. The chain has TRBV12-3 or TRBV12-4 and TRBJ1-5, with 10 positions matching TRBD1. This CDR3 is 19 amino acids long. Unmatched junction bases numbered 16, after V lost 3 bases and J lost 5 bases. This CDR3 reads CASSFSLRDRGGAHQPQHF. The DNA for the CDR3 is TGTGCCAGCAGTTTTTCCTTGAGGGACAGGGGTGGCGCCCATCAGCCCCAGCATTTT.

The table lists this clonotype with a few counts. The chain recombines TRBV2 with TRBJ2-3, with D perhaps TRBD1 or TRBD2 (5 bases each). The V end lost 9 bases, the J end lost 0 bases, and 10 bases lay between the germline ends. Germline lookup yields CDR1 SNHLY and CDR2 FYNNEI. This CDR3 is built from 13 residues. CDR3 nucleotide sequence: TGTGCCAGTCCGGGACCTAGCACAGATACGCAGTATTTT. Translated, it gives CASPGPSTDTQYF.

V is TRBV9 and J is TRBJ2-1; tentative D call: TRBD1 (5 bases). The CDR3 has 17 residues. Per the germline V gene, CDR1 is SGDLS and CDR2 is YYNGEE. The V end was cut by 0 bases, the J end by 1 base, with 14 bases between. CDR3 in amino acids: CASSVVGDSASYNEQFF. For the CDR3, the DNA is TGTGCCAGCAGCGTAGTTGGCGACAGTGCGTCCTACAATGAGCAGTTCTTC.

This clonotype was recorded a few times. The chain couples TRBV5-5 to TRBJ1-1; maybe TRBD1 (6 bases). Trimming cost V 7 bases and J 0 bases, with 13 bases left between them. CDR3 length equals 14 residues. CDR1 is SGHKS and CDR2 is YYEKEE in the germline V gene (reference sequence). The CDR3 reads CASLIRGVNTEAFF. The CDR3 nucleotides read TGTGCCAGCCTAATCAGGGGAGTGAACACTGAAGCTTTCTTT.

This clonotype was observed a few times. The V gene is TRBV20-1, the J gene TRBJ2-3; 7 bases fit TRBD1. This CDR3 has 13 residues. V was clipped by 6 bases and J by 4 bases; unmatched bases: 7. CDR1 is DFQATT and CDR2 is SNEGSKA in the germline V gene (reference sequence). The CDR3 nucleotides are TGCAGTGCCCTAATACAGGGGCCAGATACGCAGTATTTT. Its translation: CSALIQGPDTQYF.

The chain combines TRBV12-3 or TRBV12-4 with TRBJ2-5; D ambiguous. The CDR3 runs 18 residues. The V end lost 5 bases, the J end lost 2 bases, and 24 bases lay between the germline ends. CDR3 loop: CASSRAVRDAAGQETQYF. CDR3 nucleotides: TGTGCCAGCAGTCGCGCCGTCCGAGACGCGGCCGGACAAGAGACCCAGTACTTC.

This clonotype has more than one count but fewer than ten. V is TRBV4-1 and J is TRBJ2-5; 12 bases match TRBD2. V lost 5 bases and J lost 9; bases outside the gene matches: 10. CDR3 length: 15 residues. Germline loops: CDR1 MGHRA, CDR2 YSYEKL. The CDR3 bases are TGCGCCAGCAGCTTAGGACTAGCGGGGAATGGGGCCCAGTACTTC. This translates into CASSLGLAGNGAQYF.

This clonotype was recorded a few times. One junction end disagrees with the germline gene, perhaps due to a read error. The gene calls are TRBV7-7 and TRBJ2-1; no reliable D call. Germline V gene sequence: CDR1 SSHAT, CDR2 FNYEAQ (reference sequence). This CDR3 has 14 amino acids. The CDR3 loop reads CASSLSRTDNEQFF. In DNA, the CDR3 is TGTGCTAGCAGCCTAAGTAGGACGGACAATGAGCAGTTCTTC.

The rearrangement joins TRBV29-1 to TRBJ2-6; D is undetermined. Trimming took off 3 bases at V and 2 bases at J, with 20 bases between the two ends. CDR1 is SQVTM and CDR2 is ANQGSEA in the germline V gene. The CDR3 runs 18 residues. CDR3 protein: CSVDVRSGGSPGANVLTF. CDR3 nucleotides: TGCAGCGTTGATGTCAGGTCCGGTGGGTCTCCTGGGGCCAACGTCCTGACTTTC.

The chain combines TRBV15 with TRBJ2-3; 7 bases are a match to TRBD2. The germline CDR1 and CDR2 sequences are LNHNV and YYDKDF (reference sequence). The ends lost 1 base at V and 1 base at J; junction bases unmatched: 8. The CDR3 runs to 17 residues. The CDR3 bases are TGTGCCACCAGCAGAGTTCTGGCGGGAGACCGCACAGATACGCAGTATTTT. It yields the protein CATSRVLAGDRTDTQYF.

This clonotype was detected only a few times. The chain joins TRBV7-2 to TRBJ2-1; D not certain. The CDR3 is made up of 13 amino acids. V dropped 4 bases and J dropped 3 bases, with 7 bases sitting between them. Germline V gene data show CDR1 as SGHTA and CDR2 as FQGNSA. This chain's CDR3 is CASSYDGYNEQFF. CDR3 sequence (DNA): TGTGCCAGCAGCTACGACGGCTACAATGAGCAGTTCTTC.

J is TRBJ2-7 and V is TRBV27, with D hard to call. The CDR3 is 15 amino acids. The germline V gene encodes CDR1 MNHEY and CDR2 SMNVEV (reference sequence). V lost 3 bases and J 2 bases, leaving 14 bases between the germline ends. This CDR3 is CASSLTGGVAYEQYF. The CDR3 region has the DNA TGTGCCAGCAGTTTGACGGGTGGGGTGGCCTACGAGCAGTACTTC.

The chain combines TRBV9 with TRBJ2-4; 7 bases match TRBD2. After removal of 3 bases from V and 1 base from J, the junction contained 1 base not matched to a gene. The CDR3 extends over 14 amino acids. The germline gives CDR1 SGDLS, CDR2 YYNGEE. The CDR3 nucleotides read TGTGCCAGCAGCGCCGGGAGGGCCAAAAACATTCAGTACTTC. It yields the protein CASSAGRAKNIQYF.

This clonotype was seen more than once but under ten times. The rearrangement links TRBV5-1 to TRBJ2-5; tentative D call: TRBD1 (5 bases). V was shortened by 0 bases and J by 1 base, with 7 bases between the two germline ends. The germline CDR1 and CDR2 sequences are SGHRS and YFSETQ. CDR3 length equals 14 residues. CDR3 DNA sequence: TGCGCCAGCAGCTTGGTTGGGGCCCAAGAGACCCAGTACTTC. Protein sequence: CASSLVGAQETQYF.

This clonotype was detected only a few times. CDR3 bases: TGTGCCAGCAGCCGGGACAGGGGGTTTGTGGATACGCAGTATTTT. Translating it yields CASSRDRGFVDTQYF. V gene TRBV6-1 combines with J gene TRBJ2-3; TRBD1 matches at 11 bases. The germline gives CDR1 MNHNS, CDR2 SASEGT. V gave up 6 bases and J gave up 6 bases; unmatched junction bases: 8. The CDR3 has 15 amino acids.